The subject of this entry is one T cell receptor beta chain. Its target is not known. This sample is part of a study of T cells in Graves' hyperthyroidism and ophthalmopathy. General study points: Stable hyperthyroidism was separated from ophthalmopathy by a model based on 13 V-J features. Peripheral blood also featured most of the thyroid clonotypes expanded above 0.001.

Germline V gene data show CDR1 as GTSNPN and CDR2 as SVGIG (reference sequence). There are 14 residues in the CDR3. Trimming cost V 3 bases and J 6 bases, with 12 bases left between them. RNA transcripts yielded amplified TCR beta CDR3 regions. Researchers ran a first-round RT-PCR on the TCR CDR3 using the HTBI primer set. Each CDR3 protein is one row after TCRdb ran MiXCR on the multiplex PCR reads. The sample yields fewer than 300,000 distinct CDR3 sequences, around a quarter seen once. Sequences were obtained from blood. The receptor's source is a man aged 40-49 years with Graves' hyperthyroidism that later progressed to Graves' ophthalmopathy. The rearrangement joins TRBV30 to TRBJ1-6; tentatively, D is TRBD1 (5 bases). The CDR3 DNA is TGTGCCTGGAGGAGAGGGACGGGTAATTCACCCCTCCACTTT. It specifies CAWRRGTGNSPLHF. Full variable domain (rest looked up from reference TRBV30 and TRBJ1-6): SQTIHQWPATLVQPVGSPLSLECTVEGTSNPNLYWYRQAAGRGLQLLFYSVGIGQISSEVPQNLSASRPQDRQFILSSKKLLLSDSGFYLCAWRRGTGNSPLHFGNGTRLTVT.